A selection of T cell receptor beta chains follows, all from one sample in a study of blood T cell repertoires in COVID-19. Only in-frame clones appear in the TCRdb table, and some are missing; sequencing was by immunoSEQ multiplex PCR. This table holds fewer than 400,000 clones, approximately 90% found once. The sample consisted of PBMCs or T cells enriched from blood (not recorded which). Receptors originate from a woman in her late teens or twenties who had recovered from COVID-19. The CDR3 runs from the conserved cysteine through the conserved F or W. The D gene is left open where the match is weak. Clone size is stated in some rows and not others, as once, few, many or a class when expanded.

>-|TRBV7-8|TRBD2|TRBJ2-7
CASSTATSGTLEEQYF
TGTGCCAGCAGCACGGCGACTAGCGGGACTCTAGAAGAGCAGTACTTC
>few|TRBV9|-|TRBJ2-2
CASSPRGAPHTGELFF
TGTGCCAGCAGCCCTCGGGGAGCCCCTCACACCGGGGAGCTGTTTTTT
>once|TRBV27|-|TRBJ2-5
CASRDGGGGETQYF
TGTGCCAGTCGGGACGGAGGTGGGGGGGAGACCCAGTACTTC
>-|TRBV30|TRBD1|TRBJ1-2
CAWRGQGFLGYTF
TGTGCCTGGAGAGGACAGGGGTTTCTTGGCTACACCTTC
>once|TRBV4-3|-|TRBJ1-4
CASSQDRIRDPKLFF
TGCGCCAGCAGCCAAGATCGGATCCGGGATCCCAAACTGTTTTTT
>-|TRBV27|-|TRBJ2-5
CASSWREETQYF
TGTGCCAGCAGTTGGAGGGAAGAGACCCAGTACTTC
>-|TRBV10-3|TRBD1|TRBJ2-5
CAISFGTVQETQYF
TGTGCCATCAGTTTCGGGACAGTCCAAGAGACCCAGTACTTC
>-|TRBV29-1|-|TRBJ2-3
CSVGGIDGPTDTQYF
TGCAGCGTTGGAGGGATAGACGGACCCACAGATACGCAGTATTTT
>-|TRBV19|TRBD1|TRBJ1-4
CASRRTGGGNEKLFF
TGTGCCTCACGACGAACAGGGGGCGGAAATGAAAAACTGTTTTTT
>-|TRBV19|-|TRBJ1-2
CASSITRQAEGYTF
TGTGCCAGTAGTATAACGCGACAGGCGGAAGGCTACACCTTC
>-|TRBV5-5|-|TRBJ1-5
CASSRGGVFNQPQHF
TGTGCCAGCAGCCGTGGGGGGGTCTTCAATCAGCCCCAGCATTTT
>-|TRBV4-1|-|TRBJ2-2
CASRQASNTGELFF
TGCGCCAGTAGACAGGCATCGAACACCGGGGAGCTGTTTTTT
>-|TRBV19|-|TRBJ2-2
CASSILSGADTGELFF
TGTGCCAGTAGTATACTCTCGGGAGCCGACACCGGGGAGCTGTTTTTT
>once|TRBV15|TRBD1|TRBJ1-1
CATRKTTGDTEAFF
TGTGCCACCAGGAAAACGACAGGGGACACTGAAGCTTTCTTT
>-|TRBV4-3|-|TRBJ2-7
CASSQVPAYEQYF
TGCGCCAGCAGCCAAGTTCCCGCCTACGAGCAGTACTTC
>-|TRBV6-5|-|TRBJ2-7
CASSTRTRSTHIYF
TGTGCCAGCAGTACTCGGACACGTTCGACCCATATATATTTC
>-|TRBV7-2|-|TRBJ1-4
CASSFFFATTNEKLFF
TGTGCCAGCAGCTTCTTTTTTGCGACAACTAATGAAAAACTGTTTTTT
>-|TRBV7-9|-|TRBJ2-1
CASSLRSSYNEQFF
TGTGCCAGCAGCTTAAGGAGCTCCTACAATGAGCAGTTCTTC
>once|TRBV5-1|TRBD1|TRBJ1-4
CASSGNRGDREKLFF
TGCGCCAGCAGCGGAAACAGGGGGGACCGTGAAAAACTGTTTTTT
>-|TRBV10-3|-|TRBJ1-1
CAISESAGGPTEAFF
TGTGCCATCAGTGAGTCGGCGGGGGGACCCACTGAAGCTTTCTTT
>-|TRBV7-2|-|TRBJ1-2
CASSPSGAAYGYTF
TGTGCCAGCAGCCCATCAGGGGCAGCCTATGGCTACACCTTC
>-|TRBV30|-|TRBJ2-1
CAWRQDISHNEQFF
TGTGCCTGGAGGCAAGACATCTCCCACAATGAGCAGTTCTTC
>-|TRBV19|-|TRBJ1-5
CASSIVVGSNQPQHF
TGTGCCAGTAGTATTGTTGTCGGTAGCAATCAGCCCCAGCATTTT
>-|TRBV5-1|TRBD1|TRBJ1-1
CASSLGQGVPEAFF
TGCGCCAGCAGCTTGGGACAGGGAGTGCCTGAAGCTTTCTTT
>-|TRBV2|TRBD2|TRBJ2-7
CASSELAGGPYEQYF
TGTGCCAGCAGTGAACTGGCGGGGGGACCCTACGAGCAGTACTTC
>-|TRBV5-5|TRBD2|TRBJ2-2
CASSTRGGVTGELFF
TGTGCCAGCTCAACTCGCGGGGGGGTCACCGGGGAGCTGTTTTTT